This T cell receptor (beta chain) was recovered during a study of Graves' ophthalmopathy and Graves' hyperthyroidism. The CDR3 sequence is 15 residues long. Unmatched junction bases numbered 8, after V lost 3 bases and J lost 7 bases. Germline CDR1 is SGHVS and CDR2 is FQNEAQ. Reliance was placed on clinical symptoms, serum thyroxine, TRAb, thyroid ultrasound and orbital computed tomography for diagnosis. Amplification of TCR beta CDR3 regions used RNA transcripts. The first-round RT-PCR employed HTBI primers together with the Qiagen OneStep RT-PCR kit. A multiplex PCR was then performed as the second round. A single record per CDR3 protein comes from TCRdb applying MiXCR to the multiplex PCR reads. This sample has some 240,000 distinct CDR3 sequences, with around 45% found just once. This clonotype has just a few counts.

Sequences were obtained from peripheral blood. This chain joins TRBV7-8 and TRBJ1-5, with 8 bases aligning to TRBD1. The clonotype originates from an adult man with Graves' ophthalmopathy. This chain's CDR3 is CASSLASGGGQPQHF. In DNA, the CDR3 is TGTGCCAGCAGCTTGGCCTCAGGGGGCGGCCAGCCCCAGCATTTT.